Described below is a single T cell receptor (beta chain) sequence and its context. This sample was included in a study of blood T cell repertoires in COVID-19. Here immunoSEQ multiplex PCR was the method, and the copy in TCRdb shows in-frame clones only, minus some. The sample yields about 200,000 clones, around nine tenths seen once. Germline V lookup: CDR1 MDHEN, CDR2 SYDVKM. Trimming left V 1 base short and J 7 bases short, with 8 bases between. There are 12 residues in the CDR3. The chain employs TRBV28 and TRBJ2-7, with unresolved D. Sample: peripheral blood. The receptor was derived from a man in his forties or fifties with COVID-19, enrolled during active disease. The CDR3 nucleotides read TGTGCCAGCAGTTTATCCGACATTGAGCAGTACTTC. Its protein product is CASSLSDIEQYF.